A selection of T cell receptor beta chains follows, all from one sample in a study of graft-versus-host responses after intestinal transplantation. Their target antigens are unknown. Clones were read by immunoSEQ multiplex PCR, and TCRdb kept only the in-frame ones, dropping some. The sample contains roughly 92,000 clones, 85% to 90% of which appear only once. The source material was unstimulated CD4+ T cells sorted from spleen or lymph node cells, sampled before intestinal transplant. The source is a human donor who received an intestinal transplant. Both conserved end residues are part of each CDR3. Fields, in order: CDR3 protein, CDR3 DNA, clone size, J gene, V gene, D gene. A D gene is named only where the DNA matches it firmly. Size is omitted from some rows. Given values are once, few, many or a class for expanded clones.

CDR3aa: CASSEATSGVYEQYF; CDR3nt: TGTGCCAGCAGTGAAGCCACTAGCGGGGTATACGAGCAGTACTTC; abundance: -; j_gene: TRBJ2-7; v_gene: TRBV6-1; d_gene: TRBD2
CDR3aa: CASSPSGVRGRETQYF; CDR3nt: TGTGCCAGCAGCCCTAGCGGGGTTCGGGGCAGGGAGACCCAGTACTTC; abundance: -; j_gene: TRBJ2-5; v_gene: TRBV5-4; d_gene: TRBD2
CDR3aa: CASSRLAGGLETQYF; CDR3nt: TGTGCTAGCAGCCGACTAGCGGGGGGTTTGGAGACCCAGTACTTC; abundance: once; j_gene: TRBJ2-5; v_gene: TRBV7-7; d_gene: TRBD2
CDR3aa: CASSQGGISSPLHF; CDR3nt: TGCGCCAGCAGCCAAGGGGGCATCAGTTCACCCCTCCACTTT; abundance: -; j_gene: TRBJ1-6; v_gene: TRBV4-1; d_gene: -
CDR3aa: CASSHPVPNNSPLHF; CDR3nt: TGTGCCAGCAGCCACCCGGTGCCAAATAATTCACCCCTCCACTTT; abundance: -; j_gene: TRBJ1-6; v_gene: TRBV7-9; d_gene: -
CDR3aa: CASSRTGTTNEKLFF; CDR3nt: TGTGCCAGCAGTCGAACAGGGACGACTAATGAAAAACTGTTTTTT; abundance: -; j_gene: TRBJ1-4; v_gene: TRBV27; d_gene: -
CDR3aa: CASSSPGINSPLHF; CDR3nt: TGTGCCAGCAGCTCCCCGGGGATAAATTCACCCCTCCACTTT; abundance: -; j_gene: TRBJ1-6; v_gene: TRBV7-8; d_gene: -
CDR3aa: CASSRDSAMEQYF; CDR3nt: TGTGCCAGCAGCCGGGACTCGGCGATGGAGCAGTACTTC; abundance: -; j_gene: TRBJ2-7; v_gene: TRBV5-4; d_gene: -
CDR3aa: CASSLGRSYEQYF; CDR3nt: TGCGCCAGCAGCTTGGGCCGGTCCTACGAGCAGTACTTC; abundance: -; j_gene: TRBJ2-7; v_gene: TRBV5-1; d_gene: -
CDR3aa: CASSVTGTTGEPQHF; CDR3nt: TGTGCCAGCAGCGTAACCGGGACAACAGGGGAGCCCCAGCATTTT; abundance: -; j_gene: TRBJ1-5; v_gene: TRBV9; d_gene: TRBD1
CDR3aa: CASSLRASGGVGHEQFF; CDR3nt: TGTGCCAGCAGCTTGAGGGCTAGCGGGGGGGTTGGCCATGAGCAGTTCTTC; abundance: -; j_gene: TRBJ2-1; v_gene: TRBV5-4; d_gene: TRBD2
CDR3aa: CASRGTAGAYEQYF; CDR3nt: TGCGCCAGCAGGGGCACGGCAGGGGCCTACGAGCAGTACTTC; abundance: -; j_gene: TRBJ2-7; v_gene: TRBV5-1; d_gene: -
CDR3aa: CASSRRQSGGDTEAFF; CDR3nt: TGCGCCAGCAGCCGCCGACAGTCTGGGGGGGACACTGAAGCTTTCTTT; abundance: -; j_gene: TRBJ1-1; v_gene: TRBV5-1; d_gene: -
CDR3aa: CAISPGTATEAFF; CDR3nt: TGTGCCATCTCCCCCGGGACAGCCACTGAAGCTTTCTTT; abundance: -; j_gene: TRBJ1-1; v_gene: TRBV10-3; d_gene: TRBD1
CDR3aa: CASSPQPLANTEAFF; CDR3nt: TGTGCCAGCTCGCCCCAACCTTTGGCGAACACTGAAGCTTTCTTT; abundance: -; j_gene: TRBJ1-1; v_gene: TRBV18; d_gene: -
CDR3aa: CASRGGGRTDTQYF; CDR3nt: TGTGCCAGCCGGGGCGGGGGCCGCACAGATACGCAGTATTTT; abundance: -; j_gene: TRBJ2-3; v_gene: TRBV6-5; d_gene: -
CDR3aa: CASSPGGSNEKLFF; CDR3nt: TGTGCCAGCAGCCCGGGGGGTTCTAATGAAAAACTGTTTTTT; abundance: -; j_gene: TRBJ1-4; v_gene: TRBV7-6; d_gene: -
CDR3aa: CASSAPPGQGRYEQYF; CDR3nt: TGTGCCAGCAGTGCCCCACCGGGACAGGGGAGGTACGAGCAGTACTTC; abundance: -; j_gene: TRBJ2-7; v_gene: TRBV25-1; d_gene: TRBD1
CDR3aa: CASSLLGSGKTGELFF; CDR3nt: TGTGCCAGCAGCTTACTGGGATCGGGGAAAACCGGGGAGCTGTTTTTT; abundance: -; j_gene: TRBJ2-2; v_gene: TRBV7-3; d_gene: -
CDR3aa: CASSPQLPTNEKLFF; CDR3nt: TGTGCCAGCAGCCCCCAACTCCCAACTAATGAAAAACTGTTTTTT; abundance: -; j_gene: TRBJ1-4; v_gene: TRBV6-5; d_gene: -
CDR3aa: CASSDSGSPLGGYTF; CDR3nt: TGTGCCAGCAGTGACTCCGGGAGCCCCCTCGGCGGCTACACCTTC; abundance: -; j_gene: TRBJ1-2; v_gene: TRBV6-4; d_gene: -
CDR3aa: CASSFLAGVQETQYF; CDR3nt: TGTGCCAGCAGCTTCCTAGCGGGGGTTCAAGAGACCCAGTACTTC; abundance: -; j_gene: TRBJ2-5; v_gene: TRBV7-9; d_gene: TRBD2
CDR3aa: CASSGGQGNTIYF; CDR3nt: TGTGCCAGCAGTGGCGGGCAAGGAAACACCATATATTTT; abundance: -; j_gene: TRBJ1-3; v_gene: TRBV5-4; d_gene: -
CDR3aa: CAIRGTASYEQYF; CDR3nt: TGTGCCATCAGGGGGACAGCCTCCTACGAGCAGTACTTC; abundance: -; j_gene: TRBJ2-7; v_gene: TRBV10-3; d_gene: TRBD1
CDR3aa: CASSSHKTAVTGELFF; CDR3nt: TGTGCCAGCAGTTCCCATAAAACCGCGGTCACCGGGGAGCTGTTTTTT; abundance: few; j_gene: TRBJ2-2; v_gene: TRBV6-5; d_gene: -
CDR3aa: CASSLRAGEETQYF; CDR3nt: TGTGCCAGCAGCCTCCGGGCTGGGGAGGAGACCCAGTACTTC; abundance: -; j_gene: TRBJ2-5; v_gene: TRBV7-8; d_gene: -
CDR3aa: CASSLFQNTEAFF; CDR3nt: TGTGCCAGCAGCTTGTTCCAGAACACTGAAGCTTTCTTT; abundance: few; j_gene: TRBJ1-1; v_gene: TRBV5-4; d_gene: -
CDR3aa: CASSPVAGTDTQYF; CDR3nt: TGTGCCAGCAGTCCCGTAGCGGGGACAGATACGCAGTATTTT; abundance: -; j_gene: TRBJ2-3; v_gene: TRBV25-1; d_gene: TRBD2
CDR3aa: CASSEWASAEQFF; CDR3nt: TGTGCCAGCAGTGAATGGGCTAGCGCTGAGCAGTTCTTC; abundance: once; j_gene: TRBJ2-1; v_gene: TRBV25-1; d_gene: -
CDR3aa: CASSLQGNYGYTF; CDR3nt: TGTGCCAGCTCGCTTCAGGGTAACTATGGCTACACCTTC; abundance: -; j_gene: TRBJ1-2; v_gene: TRBV25-1; d_gene: -
CDR3aa: CASSQGPLGGYTF; CDR3nt: TGTGCCAGCAGTCAGGGCCCTTTGGGCGGCTACACCTTC; abundance: few; j_gene: TRBJ1-2; v_gene: TRBV6-5; d_gene: -
CDR3aa: CASSLAGQGVTGELFF; CDR3nt: TGTGCCAGCAGCTTGGCGGGACAGGGTGTCACCGGGGAGCTGTTTTTT; abundance: -; j_gene: TRBJ2-2; v_gene: TRBV5-6; d_gene: TRBD1
CDR3aa: CSVVSGQGSSGNTIYF; CDR3nt: TGCAGCGTTGTATCAGGACAGGGGAGCTCTGGAAACACCATATATTTT; abundance: -; j_gene: TRBJ1-3; v_gene: TRBV29-1; d_gene: TRBD1
CDR3aa: CASSERGQGTNYGYTF; CDR3nt: TGTGCCAGCAGTGAACGAGGACAGGGGACGAACTATGGCTACACCTTC; abundance: -; j_gene: TRBJ1-2; v_gene: TRBV25-1; d_gene: TRBD1
CDR3aa: CASSPSPGGVYGYTF; CDR3nt: TGTGCCAGCTCACCATCCCCGGGAGGGGTCTACGGCTACACCTTC; abundance: -; j_gene: TRBJ1-2; v_gene: TRBV18; d_gene: -
CDR3aa: CASSLIAGQAYEQYF; CDR3nt: TGTGCCAGCAGCTTAATCGCGGGCCAGGCCTACGAGCAGTACTTC; abundance: -; j_gene: TRBJ2-7; v_gene: TRBV7-6; d_gene: -
CDR3aa: CASSPTGANYGYTF; CDR3nt: TGTGCCAGCAGTCCAACAGGGGCAAACTATGGCTACACCTTC; abundance: few; j_gene: TRBJ1-2; v_gene: TRBV6-5; d_gene: TRBD1
CDR3aa: CASSSLPGDGTDTQYF; CDR3nt: TGTGCCAGTAGTTCCCTCCCGGGGGACGGCACAGATACGCAGTATTTT; abundance: -; j_gene: TRBJ2-3; v_gene: TRBV19; d_gene: -
CDR3aa: CASSHRAGEETQYF; CDR3nt: TGTGCCAGCAGCCACCGAGCGGGGGAGGAGACCCAGTACTTC; abundance: -; j_gene: TRBJ2-5; v_gene: TRBV4-2; d_gene: TRBD2
CDR3aa: CASSQWVAGPGNGYTF; CDR3nt: TGCGCCAGCAGCCAGTGGGTGGCGGGGCCTGGGAATGGCTACACCTTC; abundance: -; j_gene: TRBJ1-2; v_gene: TRBV4-1; d_gene: -
CDR3aa: CASSPQSSGGIDTQYF; CDR3nt: TGCGCCAGCAGCCCTCAGTCTAGCGGGGGAATAGATACGCAGTATTTT; abundance: -; j_gene: TRBJ2-3; v_gene: TRBV5-1; d_gene: TRBD2
CDR3aa: CASSHPRQSTSYNSPLHF; CDR3nt: TGTGCCAGCAGCCACCCACGACAGTCTACCTCCTATAATTCACCCCTCCACTTT; abundance: -; j_gene: TRBJ1-6; v_gene: TRBV4-2; d_gene: -
CDR3aa: CASSAIPGQGYEQYF; CDR3nt: TGTGCCAGCAGCGCGATACCGGGACAGGGTTACGAGCAGTACTTC; abundance: -; j_gene: TRBJ2-7; v_gene: TRBV5-4; d_gene: TRBD1
CDR3aa: CASSWGTGSYEQYF; CDR3nt: TGTGCCAGCAGCTGGGGGACAGGGAGCTACGAGCAGTACTTC; abundance: -; j_gene: TRBJ2-7; v_gene: TRBV5-4; d_gene: TRBD1
CDR3aa: CASSLRENTEAFF; CDR3nt: TGTGCCAGCAGCCTCCGGGAGAACACTGAAGCTTTCTTT; abundance: -; j_gene: TRBJ1-1; v_gene: TRBV11-2; d_gene: -
CDR3aa: CATSREVRDPYEQYF; CDR3nt: TGTGCCACCAGCAGAGAGGTCAGGGATCCCTACGAGCAGTACTTC; abundance: -; j_gene: TRBJ2-7; v_gene: TRBV15; d_gene: -
CDR3aa: CASRGYSGGLPYEQYF; CDR3nt: TGTGCCAGCAGGGGCTATAGCGGGGGCCTCCCCTACGAGCAGTACTTC; abundance: -; j_gene: TRBJ2-7; v_gene: TRBV27; d_gene: TRBD2
CDR3aa: CASSPQGVVYEQYF; CDR3nt: TGTGCCAGCTCACCACAAGGGGTTGTTTACGAGCAGTACTTC; abundance: -; j_gene: TRBJ2-7; v_gene: TRBV18; d_gene: -
CDR3aa: CASSTQGLGNEKLFF; CDR3nt: TGCGCCAGCAGCACCCAGGGATTGGGAAATGAAAAACTGTTTTTT; abundance: -; j_gene: TRBJ1-4; v_gene: TRBV5-1; d_gene: -
CDR3aa: CASQGQGPDTQYF; CDR3nt: TGTGCCAGCCAGGGACAGGGACCCGATACGCAGTATTTT; abundance: -; j_gene: TRBJ2-3; v_gene: TRBV25-1; d_gene: TRBD1
CDR3aa: CSAEGTGGTEAFF; CDR3nt: TGCAGCGCCGAAGGGACAGGGGGCACTGAAGCTTTCTTT; abundance: -; j_gene: TRBJ1-1; v_gene: TRBV29-1; d_gene: TRBD1
CDR3aa: CASSLSSYEQYF; CDR3nt: TGCGCCAGCAGCCTAAGCTCCTACGAGCAGTACTTC; abundance: -; j_gene: TRBJ2-7; v_gene: TRBV5-1; d_gene: -